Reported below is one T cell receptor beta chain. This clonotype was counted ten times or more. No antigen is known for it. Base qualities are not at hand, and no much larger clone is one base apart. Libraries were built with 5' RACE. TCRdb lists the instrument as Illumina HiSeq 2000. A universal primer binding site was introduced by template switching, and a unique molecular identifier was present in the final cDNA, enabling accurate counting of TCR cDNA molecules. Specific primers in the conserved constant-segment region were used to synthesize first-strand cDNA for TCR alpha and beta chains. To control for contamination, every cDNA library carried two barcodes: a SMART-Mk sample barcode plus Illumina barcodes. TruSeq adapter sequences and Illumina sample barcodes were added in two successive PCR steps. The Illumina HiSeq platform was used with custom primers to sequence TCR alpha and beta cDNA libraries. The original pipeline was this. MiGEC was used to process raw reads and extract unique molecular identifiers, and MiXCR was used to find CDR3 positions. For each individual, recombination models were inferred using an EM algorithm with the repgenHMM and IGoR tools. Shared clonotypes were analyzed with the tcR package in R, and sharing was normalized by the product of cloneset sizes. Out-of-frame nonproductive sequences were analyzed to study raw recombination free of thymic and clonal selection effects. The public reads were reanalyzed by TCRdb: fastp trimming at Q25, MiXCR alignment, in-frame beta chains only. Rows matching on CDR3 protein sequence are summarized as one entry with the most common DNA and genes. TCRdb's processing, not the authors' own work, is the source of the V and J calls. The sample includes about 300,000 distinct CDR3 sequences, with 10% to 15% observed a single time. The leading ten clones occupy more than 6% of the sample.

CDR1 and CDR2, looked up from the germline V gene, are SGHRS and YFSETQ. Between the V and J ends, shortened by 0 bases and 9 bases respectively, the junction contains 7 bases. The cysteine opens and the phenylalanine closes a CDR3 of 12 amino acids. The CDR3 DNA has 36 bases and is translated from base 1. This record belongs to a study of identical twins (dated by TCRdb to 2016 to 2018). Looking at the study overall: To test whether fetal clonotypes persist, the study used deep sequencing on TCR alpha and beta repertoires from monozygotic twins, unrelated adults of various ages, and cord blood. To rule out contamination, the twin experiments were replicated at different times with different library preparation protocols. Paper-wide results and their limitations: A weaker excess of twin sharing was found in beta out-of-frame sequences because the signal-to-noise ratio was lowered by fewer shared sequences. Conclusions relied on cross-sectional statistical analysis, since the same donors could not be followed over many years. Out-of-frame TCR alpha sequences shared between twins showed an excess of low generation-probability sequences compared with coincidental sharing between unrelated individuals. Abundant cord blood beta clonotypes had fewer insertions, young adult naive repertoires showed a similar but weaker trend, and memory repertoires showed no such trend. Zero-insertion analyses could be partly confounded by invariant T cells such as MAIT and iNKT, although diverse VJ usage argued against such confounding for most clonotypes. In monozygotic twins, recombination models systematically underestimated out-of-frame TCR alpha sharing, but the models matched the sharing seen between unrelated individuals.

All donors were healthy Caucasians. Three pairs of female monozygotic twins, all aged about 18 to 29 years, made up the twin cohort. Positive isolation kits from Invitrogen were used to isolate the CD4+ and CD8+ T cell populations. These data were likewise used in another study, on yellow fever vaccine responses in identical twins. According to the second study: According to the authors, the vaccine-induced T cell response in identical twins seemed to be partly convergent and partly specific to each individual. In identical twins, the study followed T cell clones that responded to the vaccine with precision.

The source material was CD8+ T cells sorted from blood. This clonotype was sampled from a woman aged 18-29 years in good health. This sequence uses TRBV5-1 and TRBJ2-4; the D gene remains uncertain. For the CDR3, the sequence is CASSLVSGIQYF. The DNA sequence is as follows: TGCGCCAGCAGCTTGGTATCAGGCATTCAGTACTTC.